These 17 T cell receptor beta chains were all obtained from the same sample, sequenced in a study of blood T cell repertoires in COVID-19. Assay used: immunoSEQ multiplex PCR; TCRdb lists only in-frame clones, some missing. The sample includes over 120,000 clones, more than 75% of them seen just once. The material sequenced was peripheral blood. The receptors were gathered from a human donor with acute or convalescent COVID-19. The donor label of this sample is uncertain.

The rearrangement uses TRBV20-1 and TRBJ2-7; perhaps TRBD1 as D (5 bases). Trimming took off 6 bases at V and 3 bases at J, with 9 bases between the two ends. The germline gives CDR1 DFQATT, CDR2 SNEGSKA (reference sequence). The CDR3 is 11 amino acids. The CDR3 region has the DNA TGCAGTGCACAGGACGGCTACGAGCAGTACTTC. This codes for CSAQDGYEQYF.

This clone has a single count. The chain joins TRBV10-3 to TRBJ2-7; tentatively, D is TRBD1 (6 bases). V was shortened by 2 bases and J by 4 bases, with 18 bases between the two germline ends. CDR1 ENHRY and CDR2 SYGVKD come from the germline V gene. The CDR3 extends over 16 amino acids. The CDR3 nucleotides read TGTGCCATCAGTGAGCTCAGGGGCCCACCTCGTTACGAGCAGTACTTC. Translation gives CAISELRGPPRYEQYF.

The J gene is TRBJ1-2, the V gene TRBV5-1; 10 nucleotides match TRBD1. V lost 4 bases to trimming and J lost 7 bases; unmatched junction nucleotides: 7. In germline, CDR1 is SGHRS, CDR2 YFSETQ. This CDR3 is built from 14 residues. CDR3 region: CASSPGQGQGGYTF. Here the CDR3 DNA reads TGCGCCAGCAGCCCGGGACAGGGGCAGGGTGGCTACACCTTC.

The chain carries TRBV4-1 and TRBJ1-5; D is unresolved. The germline V gene encodes CDR1 MGHRA and CDR2 YSYEKL. V lost 0 bases and J 6 bases, leaving 6 bases between the germline ends. CDR3 size: 13 residues. The CDR3 DNA reads TGCGCCAGCAGCCAAGATCGGTTTCAGCCCCAGCATTTT. This translates into CASSQDRFQPQHF.

This rearrangement joins TRBV28 to TRBJ1-5; possibly TRBD1 for D (6 bases). This CDR3 region has 13 residues. Germline-derived CDR1 and CDR2 are MDHEN and SYDVKM. Trimming stripped 6 bases from V and 7 bases from J, with 13 bases between. CDR3 residues: CASRPTGSQPQHF. The CDR3 region has the DNA TGTGCCAGCAGACCTACAGGGTCACAGCCCCAGCATTTT.

The gene calls are TRBV18 and TRBJ1-2; 9 bases line up with TRBD1. The length of the CDR3 is 15 residues. The junction had 7 bases not matched to a gene; V was cut back by 0 bases and J by 8 bases. Germline CDR1 KGHSH, CDR2 LQKENI. CDR3 bases: TGTGCCAGCTCACCACCGTCGACAGGGGGTTGGGGCTACACCTTC. It codes for CASSPPSTGGWGYTF.

This sequence joins TRBV6-2 or TRBV6-3 and TRBJ2-2, with D uncertain. This CDR3 contains 14 residues. The ends were cut back, 6 bases at V and 4 bases at J, with 12 bases in the middle. Germline CDR1 and CDR2: MNHEY and SVGEGT. CDR3: CASRPKSGTGELFF. CDR3 coding DNA: TGTGCCAGCAGACCTAAGTCGGGCACCGGGGAGCTGTTTTTT.

This clone was counted many times. This chain links TRBV2 with TRBJ1-5; 10 nucleotides agree with TRBD1. The germline CDR1 and CDR2 sequences are SNHLY and FYNNEI. This CDR3 has 16 amino acids. With 3 bases clipped from V and 9 bases from J, the junction kept 11 bases outside the gene matches. The CDR3 loop is CASSDPTGGGFRPQHF. The CDR3 nucleotides are TGTGCCAGCAGTGACCCGACAGGGGGCGGTTTTAGGCCCCAGCATTTT.

J is TRBJ1-2 and V is TRBV24-1; D might be TRBD1 (5 bases). Looked up from germline, CDR1 is KGHDR and CDR2 is SFDVKD. V lost 3 bases and J 2 bases, leaving 12 bases between the germline ends. The CDR3 runs 15 residues. The DNA of the CDR3 is TGTGCCACCAGTGATCCCGGGACTGGAAACTATGGCTACACCTTC. This codes for CATSDPGTGNYGYTF.

The V and J genes are TRBV7-9 and TRBJ1-4; 8 bases line up with TRBD1. Trimming removed 5 bases from V and 3 bases from J; junction bases left unmatched: 8. This CDR3 spans 16 amino acids. Germline V gene data show CDR1 as SEHNR and CDR2 as FQNEAQ (reference sequence). The CDR3 region is CASSPPRTGPNEKLFF. In DNA, the CDR3 is TGTGCCAGCAGCCCTCCCCGGACAGGGCCTAATGAAAAACTGTTTTTT.

The chain uses TRBV7-8 and TRBJ1-1, with TRBD1 identical over 8 bases. CDR1 and CDR2 (germline): SGHVS, FQNEAQ. The CDR3 has 15 residues. Losses at the gene ends were 4 bases for V and 2 bases for J; bases not matched to a gene: 6. CDR3 amino acids: CASSSWTGINTEAFF. CDR3 bases: TGTGCCAGCAGCTCATGGACAGGGATCAACACTGAAGCTTTCTTT.

This clone has just one count. The CDR3 nucleotides are TGTGCCATCAGTCCAGACGGAGACTCTGGAAACACCATATATTTT. Its translation: CAISPDGDSGNTIYF. The chain employs TRBV10-3 and TRBJ1-3; unclear D gene. Germline assignment: CDR1 ENHRY and CDR2 SYGVKD. V lost 5 bases and J 0 bases, leaving 11 bases between the germline ends. The CDR3 totals 15 residues.

Written as DNA, the CDR3 is TGCGCCAGCAGCCTGGGACACTCCAACACCGGGGAGCTGTTTTTT. Amino acid sequence: CASSLGHSNTGELFF. The chain carries TRBV4-1 and TRBJ2-2, with D perhaps TRBD1 (6 bases). Germline values: CDR1 MGHRA, CDR2 YSYEKL. V shed 4 bases and J shed 2 bases, with 11 bases lying between them. The CDR3 has 15 residues.

In DNA, the CDR3 is TGCGCCAGCAGCGCCCTGGCTAGCGGCGCTTACAATGAGCAGTTCTTC. Translated: CASSALASGAYNEQFF. The V call is TRBV5-1, the J call TRBJ2-1; 7 nucleotides agree with TRBD2. The CDR3 contains 16 residues. With 4 bases clipped from V and 4 bases from J, the junction kept 11 bases outside the gene matches. From germline, CDR1 is SGHRS and CDR2 YFSETQ.

V gene TRBV29-1 combines with J gene TRBJ1-4, with 7 positions matching TRBD1. Germline V gives CDR1 SQVTM, CDR2 ANQGSEA. This CDR3 is built from 14 residues. V shed 6 bases and J 2 bases; nucleotides not matched to a gene: 6. The CDR3 protein is CSVDQTGTNEKLFF. CDR3 coding DNA: TGCAGCGTGGACCAGACAGGGACTAATGAAAAACTGTTTTTT.

This clone was recorded a few times. V gene TRBV9 combines with J gene TRBJ2-1, with TRBD1 matching over 12 bases. CDR3 length equals 15 residues. V gave up 3 bases and J gave up 10 bases; unmatched junction bases: 8. From germline, CDR1 is SGDLS and CDR2 YYNGEE. For the CDR3, the DNA is TGTGCCAGCAGCGCGAGGGGACAGGGGGCTCGCGAGCAGTTCTTC. Protein product: CASSARGQGAREQFF.

The rearrangement uses TRBV2 and TRBJ1-2, with 8 bases matching TRBD1. J gave up 7 bases and V 5 bases, and 9 bases lay outside the gene matches. The CDR3 loop spans 14 amino acids. Germline V gene data show CDR1 as SNHLY and CDR2 as FYNNEI. The DNA for the CDR3 is TGTGCCAGCAGTTACGGACAGGGCCGGGGTGGCTACACCTTC. Amino acid sequence: CASSYGQGRGGYTF.